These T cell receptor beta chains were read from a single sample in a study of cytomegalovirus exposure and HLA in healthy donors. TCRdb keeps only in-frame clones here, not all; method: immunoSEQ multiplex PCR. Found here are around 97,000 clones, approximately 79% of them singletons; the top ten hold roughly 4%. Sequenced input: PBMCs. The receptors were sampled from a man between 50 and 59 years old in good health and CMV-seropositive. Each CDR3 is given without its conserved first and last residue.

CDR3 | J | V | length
AISESGANYEQY | TRBJ2-7 | TRBV10-3 | 12
ASKEAVGRTQY | TRBJ2-5 | TRBV19 | 11
ASSIIGRVGTYEQY | TRBJ2-7 | TRBV5-4 | 14
ASSQTAGAGTDTQY | TRBJ2-3 | TRBV28 | 14
AISESVRTSGTNEQF | TRBJ2-1 | TRBV10-3 | 15
ASSATSGADQETQY | TRBJ2-5 | TRBV7-8 | 14
ASSSGWTGNTGELF | TRBJ2-2 | TRBV7-8 | 14
ASSEMSGSNQPQH | TRBJ1-5 | TRBV2 | 13
ASSLVSGSLEQY | TRBJ2-7 | TRBV7-9 | 12
ASSKLAGPYNEQF | TRBJ2-1 | TRBV6-5 | 13
ASSYVNSGANVLT | TRBJ2-6 | TRBV6-6 | 13
ASSPVDGMAGELF | TRBJ2-2 | TRBV5-1 | 13
AWSVLQGYEQY | TRBJ2-7 | TRBV30 | 11
ATSDWAGDQPQH | TRBJ1-5 | TRBV15 | 12
ARGSGYEQY | TRBJ2-7 | TRBV30 | 9
ASSTRGLAGGISYNEQF | TRBJ2-1 | TRBV11-2 | 17
ASSLSGDRTNQPQH | TRBJ1-5 | TRBV28 | 14
ASSSSGSFGDEQF | TRBJ2-1 | TRBV11-3 | 13
ATSRPTSGSYEQY | TRBJ2-7 | TRBV15 | 13
ASSSGTSGTSTDTQY | TRBJ2-3 | TRBV7-3 | 15
ASSARTDLEQF | TRBJ2-1 | TRBV11-3 | 11
PNWMVASGISYNEQF | TRBJ2-1 | TRBV12-5 | 15
ASSIRQGAGIQY | TRBJ2-4 | TRBV19 | 12
ASSRWVGERPYEQY | TRBJ2-7 | TRBV13 | 14
ASSRRPQELLEQY | TRBJ2-7 | TRBV6-6 | 13
ASSSGGGREKLF | TRBJ1-4 | TRBV28 | 12
AISGQGVETQY | TRBJ2-5 | TRBV10-3 | 11
ASSPMGTGGNTEAF | TRBJ1-1 | TRBV28 | 14
ASSPMVAGDTGELF | TRBJ2-2 | TRBV18 | 14
ASSEFQRVSYEQY | TRBJ2-7 | TRBV2 | 13
ASSFRQNTEAF | TRBJ1-1 | TRBV19 | 11
ASSPSGSSYEQY | TRBJ2-7 | TRBV6-5 | 12
ASSTWDRVNTGELF | TRBJ2-2 | TRBV5-1 | 14
ASSARDRGQF | TRBJ2-1 | TRBV7-2 | 10
AWDLGDIQY | TRBJ2-4 | TRBV30 | 9
ASSRAGASTDTQY | TRBJ2-3 | TRBV5-1 | 13
AISTIDRSEQY | TRBJ2-7 | TRBV10-3 | 11
AWMSGGSYNSPLH | TRBJ1-6 | TRBV30 | 13
ASSSDYRGPNGYT | TRBJ1-2 | TRBV5-8 | 13
ASREISRGEQF | TRBJ2-1 | TRBV28 | 11
ASSVRDRDNSPLH | TRBJ1-6 | TRBV9 | 13
ASSQDRVSEKLF | TRBJ1-4 | TRBV4-1 | 12
ASSSPGQGYEQY | TRBJ2-7 | TRBV28 | 12
ASSLGGQTSGNTIY | TRBJ1-3 | TRBV5-1 | 14
ASSIQGAETQY | TRBJ2-5 | TRBV19 | 11
SVINRGSYEQY | NA | TRBV29-1 | 11
ASSLAAGAGEAF | TRBJ1-1 | TRBV7-2 | 12
ASSWDRGKGQPQH | TRBJ1-5 | TRBV2 | 13
ASSLGRINGEQY | TRBJ2-7 | TRBV7-6 | 12
AWTSGRAGTDTQY | TRBJ2-3 | TRBV30 | 13
ASSVGNGGGLEQF | TRBJ2-1 | TRBV9 | 13
ASKPASAKNIQY | TRBJ2-4 | TRBV28 | 12
ASSSGTGSGEQY | TRBJ2-7 | TRBV7-6 | 12
ASSLDRAYEQY | NA | TRBV7-8 | 11
ASSVARDANTQY | TRBJ2-3 | TRBV27 | 12
SSSLGRGWLF | TRBJ2-1 | TRBV7-9 | 10
ASIAKTSGNRGNEQF | TRBJ2-1 | TRBV19 | 15
ASTQRGGRIEKLF | TRBJ1-4 | TRBV6-5 | 13
ATSVPGGREF | TRBJ2-1 | TRBV15 | 10